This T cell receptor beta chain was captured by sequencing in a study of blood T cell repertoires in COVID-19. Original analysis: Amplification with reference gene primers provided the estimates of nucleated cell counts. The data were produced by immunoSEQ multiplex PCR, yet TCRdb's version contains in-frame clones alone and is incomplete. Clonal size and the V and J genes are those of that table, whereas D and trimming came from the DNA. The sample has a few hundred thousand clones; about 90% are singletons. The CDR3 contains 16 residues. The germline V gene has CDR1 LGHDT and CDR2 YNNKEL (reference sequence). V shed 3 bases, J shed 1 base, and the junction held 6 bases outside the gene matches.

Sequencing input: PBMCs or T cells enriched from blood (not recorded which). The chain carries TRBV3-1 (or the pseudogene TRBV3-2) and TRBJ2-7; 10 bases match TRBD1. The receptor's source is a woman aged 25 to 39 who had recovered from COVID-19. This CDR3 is CASSHPGQGNSYEQYF. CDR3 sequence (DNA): TGTGCCAGCAGCCACCCGGGACAGGGGAATTCCTACGAGCAGTACTTC.